Detailed here is one T cell receptor beta chain. This sample is drawn from a study of cytomegalovirus exposure and HLA in healthy donors. The CDR3 is 15 amino acids. The junction had 7 bases not matched to a gene; V was cut back by 3 bases and J by 2 bases. CDR1 MNHEY and CDR2 SMNVEV come from the germline V gene (reference sequence). It was with 60 Vbeta and 13 Jbeta primers that the PCR ran. Some clones are missing from TCRdb's copy, which holds only in-frame ones; the method was immunoSEQ multiplex PCR. The sample lists 100,000 or so clones; 65% to 75% were seen once. Specimen: PBMCs. The rearrangement uses TRBV27 and TRBJ2-7; TRBD2 agrees at 7 bases. The clonotype comes from a woman between 18 and 29 years old in good health and CMV-seropositive. The CDR3 here is CASSLTAGSTYEQYF. CDR3 bases: TGTGCCAGCAGTTTGACAGCGGGATCGACCTACGAGCAGTACTTC.